This T cell receptor (beta chain) was obtained from a study of T-cell reconstitution after alpha-beta-depleted transplantation in children. Unique molecular identifiers featured in how the TCRbeta library was prepared. One entry per CDR3 protein results from TCRdb running MiXCR on the PCR reads. The data contain around 400,000 distinct CDR3 sequences, approximately 11% of them singletons. The CDR3 length is 16 residues. Germline V gene lookup returns CDR1 SGHRS and CDR2 YFSETQ. With 3 bases clipped from V and 2 bases from J, the junction kept 10 bases outside the gene matches. This clonotype was seen at least ten times.

V and J are TRBV5-1 and TRBJ2-5; 7 nucleotides line up with TRBD2. Sequenced here: PBMCs from the stem cell graft donor, sampled from the stem cell graft. The receptor was derived from a human donor who donated a stem cell graft to a child with acute myeloid leukemia. The chain's CDR3 is CASSSMGAGVQETQYF. In DNA form, the CDR3 reads TGCGCCAGCAGCTCCATGGGTGCGGGGGTACAAGAGACCCAGTACTTC.